The source of this TCR beta chain is a study of blood T cell repertoires in COVID-19. At the level of the study: The cDNA or gDNA used as material had been derived from T cells, B-cell-depleted T cells, or PBMCs.

Profiling relied on immunoSEQ multiplex PCR, and the TCRdb table lists in-frame clones only, not all of them. In the table there are about 76,000 clones, about 88% of which are singletons. This CDR3 has 15 amino acids. Deletions cut 1 base from V and 8 bases from J, with 16 bases between. The germline V gene has CDR1 SGHRS and CDR2 YFSETQ. This clone was seen only once. The sequencing input was peripheral blood. This clonotype was sampled from a man aged 60-69 years with COVID-19, enrolled during active disease. The rearrangement joins TRBV5-1 to TRBJ1-3; tentative D call: TRBD1 (5 bases). The CDR3: CASSLQGSGGDTIYF. The CDR3 nucleotides are TGCGCCAGCAGCTTGCAAGGATCGGGGGGAGACACCATATATTTT.